Below are 6 T cell receptor beta chains sequenced from a single sample in a study of cytomegalovirus exposure and HLA in healthy donors. 60 Vbeta and 13 Jbeta primers were used in PCR. The repertoire was sequenced with immunoSEQ multiplex PCR; TCRdb's copy has only in-frame clones and lacks some. The sample carries some 99,000 clones, 76% recorded once. Source material: PBMCs. These TCRs come from a woman in her fifties or sixties in good health and CMV-seropositive.

The rearrangement uses TRBV7-6 and TRBJ2-1; maybe TRBD2 (6 bases). Trimming took 5 bases from V and 6 from J, leaving 14 bases between them. CDR3 length: 14 residues. Per germline, CDR1 SGHVS and CDR2 FNYEAQ. In DNA, the CDR3 is TGTGCCAGCAGCCAAGGGACTTGGTCCAATGAGCAGTTCTTC. Translation: CASSQGTWSNEQFF. The variable domain in full, completed from reference TRBV7-6 and TRBJ2-1, reads GAGVSQSPRYKVTKRGQDVALRCDPISGHVSLYWYRQALGQGPEFLTYFNYEAQQDKSGLPNDRFSAERPEGSISTLTIQRTEQRDSAMYRCASSQGTWSNEQFFGPGTRLTVL.

Comments on this clone: The junction departs from germline at one end; a sequencing error may be responsible. The J gene is TRBJ2-3, the V gene TRBV7-9; 9 bases map to TRBD1. The CDR3 loop spans 15 amino acids. CDR1 is SEHNR, CDR2 FQNEAQ, per germline (reference sequence). This CDR3 is CSSSKDRGGSDTQYF. The CDR3 DNA sequence: TGTTCCAGCAGCAAGGACAGGGGAGGGTCAGATACGCAGTATTTT.

V is TRBV7-6 and J is TRBJ2-3; TRBD2 matches at 11 bases. Germline V gives CDR1 SGHVS, CDR2 FNYEAQ. J lost 4 bases, V lost 2 bases, and 5 bases had no gene match. This CDR3 has 16 residues. CDR3 bases: TGTGCCAGCAGCTTAATGATAGCGGGGGGGGCAGATACGCAGTATTTT. Translating it yields CASSLMIAGGADTQYF.

V usage is TRBV7-9 and J usage is TRBJ2-1; D may be TRBD1 (6 bases). The CDR3 length is 13 residues. With 5 bases removed from V and 15 bases from J, the gap between germline ends came to 20 bases. The germline V gene has CDR1 SEHNR and CDR2 FQNEAQ (reference sequence). This chain's CDR3 is CASSHRQALRPFF. The CDR3 DNA follows: TGTGCCAGCAGCCACCGACAGGCCCTCCGACCGTTCTTC.

This clone came up once. This chain uses TRBV7-2 with TRBJ1-1, with TRBD1 matching over 9 bases. V was pared by 5 bases and J by 6 bases, with 10 bases of the junction left unmatched. The CDR3 spans 15 residues. Germline V lookup: CDR1 SGHTA, CDR2 FQGNSA. The CDR3 DNA is TGTGCCAGCAGCACGCGGACAGGGGAGGGCTCTGAAGCTTTCTTT. It translates to CASSTRTGEGSEAFF.

The V call is TRBV19, the J call TRBJ1-3; perhaps TRBD1 as D (5 bases). The germline CDR1 and CDR2 sequences are LNHDA and SQIVND (reference sequence). The length of the CDR3 is 13 residues. V was trimmed by 5 bases and J by 2 bases, leaving 7 bases between them. This chain's CDR3 is CASSPQAGNTIYF. For the CDR3, the DNA is TGTGCCAGTAGTCCACAGGCTGGAAACACCATATATTTT.